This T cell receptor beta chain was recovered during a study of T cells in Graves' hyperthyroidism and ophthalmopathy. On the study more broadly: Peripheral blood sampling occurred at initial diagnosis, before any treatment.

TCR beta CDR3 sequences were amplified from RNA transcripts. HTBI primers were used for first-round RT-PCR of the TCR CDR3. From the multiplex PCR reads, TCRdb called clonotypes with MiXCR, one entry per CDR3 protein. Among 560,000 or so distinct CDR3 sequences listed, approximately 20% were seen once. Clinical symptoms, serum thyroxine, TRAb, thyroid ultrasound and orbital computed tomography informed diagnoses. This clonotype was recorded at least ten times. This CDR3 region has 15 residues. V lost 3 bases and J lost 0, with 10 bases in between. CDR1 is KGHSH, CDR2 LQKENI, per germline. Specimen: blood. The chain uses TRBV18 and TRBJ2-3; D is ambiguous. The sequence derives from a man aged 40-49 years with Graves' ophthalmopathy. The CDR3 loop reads CASSPSPTSTDTQYF. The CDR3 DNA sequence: TGTGCCAGCTCACCCAGCCCAACTAGCACAGATACGCAGTATTTT. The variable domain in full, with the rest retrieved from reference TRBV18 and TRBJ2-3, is NAGVMQNPRHLVRRRGQEARLRCSPMKGHSHVYWYRQLPEEGLKFMVYLQKENIIDESGMPKERFSAEFPKEGPSILRIQQVVRGDSAAYFCASSPSPTSTDTQYFGPGTRLTVL.